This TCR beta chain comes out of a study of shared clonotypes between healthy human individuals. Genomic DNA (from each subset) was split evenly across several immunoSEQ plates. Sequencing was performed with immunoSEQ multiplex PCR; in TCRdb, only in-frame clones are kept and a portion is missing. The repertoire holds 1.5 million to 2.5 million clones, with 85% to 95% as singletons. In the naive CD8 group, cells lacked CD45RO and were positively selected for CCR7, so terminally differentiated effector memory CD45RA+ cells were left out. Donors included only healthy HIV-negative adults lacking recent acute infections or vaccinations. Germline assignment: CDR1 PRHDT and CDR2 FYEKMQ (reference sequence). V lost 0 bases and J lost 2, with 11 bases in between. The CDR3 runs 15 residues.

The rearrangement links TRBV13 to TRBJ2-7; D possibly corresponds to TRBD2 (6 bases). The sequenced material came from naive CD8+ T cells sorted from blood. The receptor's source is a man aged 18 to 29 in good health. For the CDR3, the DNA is TGTGCCAGCAGCTTAGGGCAGGCGGGAACCTACGAGCAGTACTTC. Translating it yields CASSLGQAGTYEQYF.